The next 11 T cell receptor beta chains were all read from a single sample in a study of response to subunit inactivated influenza vaccine. TCRdb fed the RT-PCR reads into MiXCR, producing one record per CDR3 protein. There are 550,000 to 800,000 distinct CDR3 sequences in the sample; around 13% occur only once, and 6% to 8% lies in the top ten. Source: PBMCs from blood, taken roughly 15 days before vaccination. Source of these receptors: a man aged 45-60 years who received an inactivated influenza vaccine.

The rearrangement links TRBV5-5 to TRBJ2-3; D is tentatively TRBD1 or TRBD2 (5 bases each). Between the trimmed V and J ends, which lost 0 bases and 8 bases, there was a span of 13 bases. CDR1 is SGHKS, CDR2 YYEKEE, per germline (reference sequence). This CDR3 comprises 14 residues. The CDR3 DNA reads TGTGCCAGCAGCTTGGAGGGGACCGGCGTTACGCAGTATTTT. Its translation: CASSLEGTGVTQYF. The full variable domain, its missing parts supplied by reference TRBV5-5 and TRBJ2-3, is DAGVTQSPTHLIKTRGQQVTLRCSPISGHKSVSWYQQVLGQGPQFIFQYYEKEERGRGNFPDRFSARQFPNYSSELNVNALLLGDSALYLCASSLEGTGVTQYFGPGTRLTVL.

This chain links TRBV18 with TRBJ1-2, with D unresolved. The CDR3 is 16 amino acids. The V end lost 0 bases, the J end lost 0 bases, and 11 bases lay between the germline ends. From germline, CDR1 is KGHSH and CDR2 LQKENI. The chain's CDR3 is CASSPPGEVSNYGYTF. DNA for the CDR3: TGTGCCAGCTCACCACCAGGTGAAGTTTCTAACTATGGCTACACCTTC.

This sequence joins TRBV10-3 and TRBJ2-7, with TRBD1 identical over 12 bases. The length of the CDR3 is 14 residues. The V gene's germline CDR1 is ENHRY and CDR2 SYGVKD. V trimming: 7 bases; J trimming: 8 bases; junction bases outside the gene matches: 9. The chain's CDR3 is CAINDGDRGPQQYF. DNA for the CDR3: TGTGCCATCAACGATGGGGACAGGGGGCCGCAGCAGTACTTC.

The sample holds a few counts of this clonotype. The rearrangement joins TRBV29-1 to TRBJ2-4; D is possibly TRBD1 (5 bases). From germline, CDR1 is SQVTM and CDR2 ANQGSEA. CDR3 length: 13 amino acids. V was cut by 6 bases and J by 6 bases, with 15 bases left in between. The CDR3 protein is CSVEPRVGNIQYF. CDR3 nucleotide sequence: TGCAGCGTGGAGCCCAGGGTCGGAAACATTCAGTACTTC.

The CDR3 nucleotides are TGTGCCACCAGTGGTCCACCATTCACCGGGGAGCTGTTTTTT. This translates into CATSGPPFTGELFF. V is TRBV24-1 and J is TRBJ2-2; D gene unclear. Trimming cost V 5 bases and J 4 bases, with 10 bases left between them. The germline gives CDR1 KGHDR, CDR2 SFDVKD. The CDR3 is 14 amino acids.

This clonotype was recorded a few times. The V and J genes are TRBV6-2 or TRBV6-3 and TRBJ2-1; TRBD2 matches 12 bases. V lost 6 bases and J lost 8; bases outside the gene matches: 11. CDR1 is MNHEY and CDR2 is SVGEGT in the germline V gene. This CDR3 comprises 16 residues. CDR3 amino acids: CASSRAGLAGLDEQFF. The CDR3 DNA sequence: TGTGCCAGCAGCCGTGCCGGACTAGCGGGGCTGGATGAGCAGTTCTTC.

In this sample, this clonotype turned up a few times. The V call is TRBV20-1, the J call TRBJ1-1; D is ambiguous. The V gene's germline CDR1 is DFQATT and CDR2 SNEGSKA (reference sequence). CDR3 length: 12 residues. The ends were cut back, 5 bases at V and 1 base at J, with 8 bases in the middle. CDR3 region: CSAPAGNTEAFF. The CDR3 DNA follows: TGCAGTGCTCCGGCGGGGAACACTGAAGCTTTCTTT.

The sample holds many counts of this clonotype. The CDR3 region is CASRGETQYF. CDR3 bases: TGTGCCAGCAGAGGAGAGACCCAGTACTTC. This chain joins TRBV11-1 and TRBJ2-5; D is ambiguous. The germline gives CDR1 SGHAT, CDR2 FQDESV (reference sequence). CDR3 size: 10 residues. V was shortened by 6 bases and J by 4 bases, with 3 bases between the two germline ends.

This clonotype occurred a few times. V usage is TRBV7-6 and J usage is TRBJ2-3; D not resolved. The germline CDR1 and CDR2 sequences are SGHVS and FNYEAQ. Deletions cut 0 bases from V and 12 bases from J, with 10 bases between. This CDR3 comprises 12 residues. The CDR3 reads CASSLALGPQYF. The CDR3 nucleotides read TGTGCCAGCAGCTTAGCGCTCGGACCCCAGTATTTT.

V usage is TRBV5-1 and J usage is TRBJ1-6; TRBD1 is a possible D gene (5 bases). Germline V gene sequence: CDR1 SGHRS, CDR2 YFSETQ. With 0 bases removed from V and 10 bases from J, the gap between germline ends came to 11 bases. The CDR3 contains 14 residues. CDR3 region: CASSLDAGQSPLHF. As DNA, the CDR3 is TGCGCCAGCAGCTTGGATGCAGGGCAATCACCCCTCCACTTT.

The chain is built from TRBV7-3 and TRBJ2-3; 8 nucleotides match TRBD2. After removal of 6 bases from V and 4 bases from J, the junction contained 6 bases not matched to a gene. Germline V gene data show CDR1 as SGHTA and CDR2 as FQGTGA. The CDR3 covers 14 residues. The CDR3 protein is CASSFSGTADTQYF. CDR3 DNA: TGTGCCAGCAGTTTTAGCGGGACTGCAGATACGCAGTATTTT.